This paragraph covers one T cell receptor (beta chain) sequence. Germline CDR1 is MNHEY and CDR2 is SVGAGI. The CDR3 length is 14 residues. V lost 3 bases and J lost 9; bases outside the gene matches: 8. This entry is derived from a study of blood T cell repertoires in COVID-19. Study background: T cells, B-cell-depleted T cells, or PBMCs supplied cDNA or gDNA.

Authors' processing steps: Reference gene primer amplification yielded estimated nucleated cell counts. Sequenced by immunoSEQ multiplex PCR; TCRdb stores in-frame clones only, minus some. V and J calls and clone size are copied from that table; D and trimming were computed from the DNA. The sample has roughly 250,000 clones, under 95% seen once; the top ten hold 2% to 2.5%. This TCR was sampled from a woman between 35 and 50 years old with acute COVID-19. Sequencing input: PBMCs or T cells enriched from blood (not recorded which). This rearrangement joins TRBV6-5 to TRBJ2-1, with 7 positions matching TRBD2. Here the CDR3 reads CASSYERDEGEQFF. DNA for the CDR3: TGTGCCAGCAGTTATGAGCGGGATGAAGGTGAGCAGTTCTTC.